This is a list of T cell receptor beta chains from one sample in a study of cytomegalovirus exposure and HLA in healthy donors. Produced via immunoSEQ multiplex PCR; TCRdb's table is partial and in-frame only. The sample has some 95,000 clones; just under 80% are singletons. The sample taken for sequencing was PBMCs. The source of these receptors is a man aged 25 to 40 in good health and CMV-seronegative. The CDR3 runs from the conserved cysteine through the conserved F or W. The order of the fields is V gene, D gene, clone size, J gene, CDR3 protein, CDR3 DNA. The D gene is left open where the match is weak. Where a row states a size, it is once, few, many or the class of an expanded clone; other rows omit it.

TRBV2,.,.,TRBJ1-1,CASRADSSVAFF,TGTGCCAGCAGGGCGGACAGTTCTGTAGCTTTCTTT
TRBV9,.,once,TRBJ1-5,CASSVGGNNQPQHF,TGTGCCAGCAGCGTAGGAGGCAACAATCAGCCCCAGCATTTT
TRBV5-1,TRBD1,.,TRBJ1-2,CASSKDRVNGYTF,TGCGCCAGCAGCAAGGACAGGGTGAATGGCTACACCTTC
TRBV4-1,TRBD1,.,TRBJ1-1,CASSQDRQGGTFF,TGCGCCAGCAGCCAGGATCGACAGGGGGGAACTTTCTTT
TRBV5-8,.,once,TRBJ1-5,CASSQDFVGNQPQHF,TGTGCCAGCAGCCAGGACTTCGTGGGGAATCAGCCCCAGCATTTT
TRBV28,TRBD1,few,TRBJ1-6,CASSARTGGNSPLHF,TGTGCCAGCAGTGCCCGGACAGGGGGCAATTCACCCCTCCACTTT
TRBV30,.,.,TRBJ1-6,CAWSTRRGDSPLHF,TGTGCCTGGAGTACCCGCAGGGGTGACTCACCCCTCCACTTT
TRBV4-3,.,.,TRBJ2-5,CASSPDGSRETQYF,TGCGCCAGCAGCCCCGATGGTAGCCGGGAGACCCAGTACTTC
TRBV5-6,.,.,TRBJ2-5,CASSLVGGAGETQYF,TGTGCCAGCAGCTTGGTGGGGGGGGCGGGCGAGACCCAGTACTTC
TRBV7-9,.,.,TRBJ2-5,CASRTGETQYF,TGTGCCAGCAGGACGGGGGAGACCCAGTACTTC